A selection of T cell receptor beta chains follows, all from one sample in a study of Ad26.COV2.S vaccination and SARS-CoV-2 variants. The assay was immunoSEQ multiplex PCR, and TCRdb's table has in-frame clones only and misses some. The sample has a few hundred thousand clones; around 90% are singletons. The source was peripheral blood, collected in a trial of Ad26.COV2.S vaccine versus placebo. The receptors shown here come from a person aged 18-65 years who received the Ad26.COV2.S COVID-19 vaccine or a placebo. Both conserved end residues are part of each CDR3. Each record gives: V gene, J gene, CDR3 protein.

>TRBV7-8|TRBJ2-3
CASSLTGTGTFTQYF
>TRBV7-3|TRBJ2-1
CASSWGTGYYNEQFF
>TRBV12-5|TRBJ1-5
CATGTGINQPQHF
>TRBV7-8|TRBJ2-5
CASSSGGQTGGTQYF
>TRBV28|TRBJ2-4
CASSLGPSAKNIQYF
>TRBV30|TRBJ1-3
CAWSTEGNTIYF
>TRBV5-1|TRBJ2-7
CASRTGGDYEQYF
>TRBV6-1|TRBJ1-2
CASSEPPTGRDYTF
>TRBV4-2|TRBJ2-1
CASSQSAGAGRVDEQFF
>TRBV25-1|TRBJ2-1
CASSAQGQGNNEQFF
>TRBV28|TRBJ2-2
CASSLLRVAGWAGELFF
>TRBV9|TRBJ2-2
CASSPGQGRGELFF
>TRBV5-6|TRBJ2-5
CASSGGLAGVETQYF